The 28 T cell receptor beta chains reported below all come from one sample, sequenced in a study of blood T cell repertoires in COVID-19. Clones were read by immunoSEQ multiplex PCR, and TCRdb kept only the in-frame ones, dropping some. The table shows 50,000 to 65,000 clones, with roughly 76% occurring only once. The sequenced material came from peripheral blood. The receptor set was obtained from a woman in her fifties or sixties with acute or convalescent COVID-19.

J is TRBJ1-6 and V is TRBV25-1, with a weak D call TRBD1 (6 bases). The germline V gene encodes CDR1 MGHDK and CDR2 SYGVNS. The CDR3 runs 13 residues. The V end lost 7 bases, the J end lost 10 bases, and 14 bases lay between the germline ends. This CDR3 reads CASNRAQGSPLHF. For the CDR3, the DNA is TGTGCCAGCAATCGCGCCCAGGGGTCACCCCTCCACTTT.

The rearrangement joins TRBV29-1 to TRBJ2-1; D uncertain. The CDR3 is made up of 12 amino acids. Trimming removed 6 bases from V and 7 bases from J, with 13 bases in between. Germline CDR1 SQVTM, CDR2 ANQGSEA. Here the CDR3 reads CSVSLVRNEQFF. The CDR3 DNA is TGCAGCGTGAGTTTGGTCCGGAATGAGCAGTTCTTC.

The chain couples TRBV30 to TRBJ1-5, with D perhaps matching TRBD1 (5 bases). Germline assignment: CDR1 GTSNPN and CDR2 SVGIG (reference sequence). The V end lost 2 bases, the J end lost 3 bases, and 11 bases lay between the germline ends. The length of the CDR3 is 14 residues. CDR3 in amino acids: CAWSYDSINQPQHF. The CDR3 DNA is TGTGCCTGGAGTTATGACAGTATCAATCAGCCCCAGCATTTT.

CDR3 bases: TGTGCCAGCAGCTTATTGGCGTTAGGGGGCCGGCTGGAAGAGCAGTACTTC. Translated: CASSLLALGGRLEEQYF. V gene TRBV7-6 combines with J gene TRBJ2-7, with TRBD1 identical over 7 bases. The CDR3 totals 17 residues. Per the germline V gene, CDR1 is SGHVS and CDR2 is FNYEAQ. J was trimmed by 7 bases and V by 2 bases; bases with no gene match: 17.

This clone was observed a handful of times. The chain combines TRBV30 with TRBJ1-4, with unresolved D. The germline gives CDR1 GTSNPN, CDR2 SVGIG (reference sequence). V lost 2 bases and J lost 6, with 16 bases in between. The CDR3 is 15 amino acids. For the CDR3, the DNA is TGTGCCTGGAGTTTAACGGGTAGAGGAGATGAAAAACTGTTTTTT. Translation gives CAWSLTGRGDEKLFF.

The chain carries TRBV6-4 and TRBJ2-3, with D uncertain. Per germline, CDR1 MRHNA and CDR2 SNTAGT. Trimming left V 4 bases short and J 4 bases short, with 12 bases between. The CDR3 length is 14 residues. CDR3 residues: CASSAQALADTQYF. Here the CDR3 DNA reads TGTGCCAGCAGTGCGCAGGCCCTTGCAGATACGCAGTATTTT.

As DNA, the CDR3 is TGTGCCAGCAAACGCGACAGGGGCGCAGAACAGCCCCAGCATTTT. This gives the protein CASKRDRGAEQPQHF. The chain couples TRBV6-5 to TRBJ1-5; 8 positions match TRBD1. CDR3 size: 15 residues. Germline lookup yields CDR1 MNHEY and CDR2 SVGAGI. With V trimmed by 7 bases and J by 7 bases, 12 bases remained unmatched.

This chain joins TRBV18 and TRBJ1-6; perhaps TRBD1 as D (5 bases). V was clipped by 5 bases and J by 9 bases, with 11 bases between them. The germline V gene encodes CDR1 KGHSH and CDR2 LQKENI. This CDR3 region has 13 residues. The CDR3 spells CASSGAPSSPLHF. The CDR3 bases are TGTGCCAGCTCAGGGGCCCCAAGTTCACCCCTCCACTTT.

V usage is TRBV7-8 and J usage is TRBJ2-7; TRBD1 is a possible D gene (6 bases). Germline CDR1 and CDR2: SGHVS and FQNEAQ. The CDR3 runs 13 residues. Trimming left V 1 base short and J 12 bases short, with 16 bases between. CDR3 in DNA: TGTGCCAGCAGCTTAGGGAAGACAGGACTTGGGTACTTC. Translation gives CASSLGKTGLGYF. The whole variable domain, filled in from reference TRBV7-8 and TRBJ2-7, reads GAGVSQSPRYKVAKRGQDVALRCDPISGHVSLFWYQQALGQGPEFLTYFQNEAQLDKSGLPSDRFFAERPEGSVSTLKIQRTQQEDSAVYLCASSLGKTGLGYFGPGTRLTVT.

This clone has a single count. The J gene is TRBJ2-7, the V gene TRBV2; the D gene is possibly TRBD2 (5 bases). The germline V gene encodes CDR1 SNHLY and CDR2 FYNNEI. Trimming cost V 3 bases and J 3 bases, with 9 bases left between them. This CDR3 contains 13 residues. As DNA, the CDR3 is TGTGCCAGCAGTGACGTCGGGAACTACGAGCAGTACTTC. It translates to CASSDVGNYEQYF.

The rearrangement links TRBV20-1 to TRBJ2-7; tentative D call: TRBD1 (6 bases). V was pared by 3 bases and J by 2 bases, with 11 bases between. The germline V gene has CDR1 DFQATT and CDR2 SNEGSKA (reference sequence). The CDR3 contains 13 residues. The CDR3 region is CSASAGAPYEQYF. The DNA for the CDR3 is TGCAGTGCTAGTGCAGGGGCCCCCTACGAGCAGTACTTC.

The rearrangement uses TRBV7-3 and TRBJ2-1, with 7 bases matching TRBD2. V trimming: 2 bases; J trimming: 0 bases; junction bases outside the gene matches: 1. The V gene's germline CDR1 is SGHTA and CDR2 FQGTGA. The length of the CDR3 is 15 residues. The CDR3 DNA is TGTGCCAGCAGCTTATCGGGGGGCTCCTACAATGAGCAGTTCTTC. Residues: CASSLSGGSYNEQFF. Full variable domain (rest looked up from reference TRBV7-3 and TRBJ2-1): GAGVSQTPSNKVTEKGKYVELRCDPISGHTALYWYRQSLGQGPEFLIYFQGTGAADDSGLPNDRFFAVRPEGSVSTLKIQRTERGDSAVYLCASSLSGGSYNEQFFGPGTRLTVL.

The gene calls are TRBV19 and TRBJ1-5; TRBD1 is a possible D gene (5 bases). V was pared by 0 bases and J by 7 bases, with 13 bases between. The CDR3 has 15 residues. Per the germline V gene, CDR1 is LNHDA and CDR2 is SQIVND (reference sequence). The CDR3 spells CASSIDPWGRQPQHF. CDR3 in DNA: TGTGCCAGTAGTATAGATCCCTGGGGGAGGCAGCCCCAGCATTTT.

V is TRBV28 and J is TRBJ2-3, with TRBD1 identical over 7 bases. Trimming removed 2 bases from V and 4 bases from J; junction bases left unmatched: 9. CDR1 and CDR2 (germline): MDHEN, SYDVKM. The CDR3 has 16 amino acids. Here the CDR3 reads CASSLLLTGRADTQYF. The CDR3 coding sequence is TGTGCCAGCAGTTTACTTTTGACAGGGCGGGCAGATACGCAGTATTTT.

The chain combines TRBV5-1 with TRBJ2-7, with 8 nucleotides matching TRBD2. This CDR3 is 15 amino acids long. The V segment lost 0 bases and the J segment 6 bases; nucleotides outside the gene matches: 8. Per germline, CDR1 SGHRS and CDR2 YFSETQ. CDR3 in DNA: TGCGCCAGCAGCTTGGAACCGGGAGGGCCATCCGAGCAGTACTTC. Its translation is CASSLEPGGPSEQYF.

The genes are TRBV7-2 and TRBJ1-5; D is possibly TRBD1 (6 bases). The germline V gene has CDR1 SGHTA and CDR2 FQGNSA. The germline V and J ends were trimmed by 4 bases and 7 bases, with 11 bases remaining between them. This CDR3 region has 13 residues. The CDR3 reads CASSSAGVQPQHF. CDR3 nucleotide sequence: TGTGCCAGCAGCTCGGCAGGGGTACAGCCCCAGCATTTT. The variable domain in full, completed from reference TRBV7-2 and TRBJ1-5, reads GAGVSQSPSNKVTEKGKDVELRCDPISGHTALYWYRQSLGQGLEFLIYFQGNSAPDKSGLPSDRFSAERTGGSVSTLTIQRTQQEDSAVYLCASSSAGVQPQHFGDGTRLSIL.

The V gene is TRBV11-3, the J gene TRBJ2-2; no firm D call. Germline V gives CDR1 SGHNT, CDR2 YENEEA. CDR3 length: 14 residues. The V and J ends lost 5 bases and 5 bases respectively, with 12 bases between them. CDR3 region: CASSPSAATGELFF. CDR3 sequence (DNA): TGTGCCAGCAGCCCGAGTGCGGCAACCGGGGAGCTGTTTTTT.

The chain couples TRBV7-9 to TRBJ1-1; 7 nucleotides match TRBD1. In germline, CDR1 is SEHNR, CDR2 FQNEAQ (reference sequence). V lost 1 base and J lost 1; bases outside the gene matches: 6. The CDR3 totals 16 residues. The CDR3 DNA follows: TGTGCCAGCAGCTTAGGGAGGGGGCCCCGGAACACTGAAGCTTTCTTT. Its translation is CASSLGRGPRNTEAFF.

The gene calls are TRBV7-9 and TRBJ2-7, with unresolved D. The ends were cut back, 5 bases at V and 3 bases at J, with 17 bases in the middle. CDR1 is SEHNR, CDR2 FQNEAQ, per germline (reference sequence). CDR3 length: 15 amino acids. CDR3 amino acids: CASSGSSRSIYEQYF. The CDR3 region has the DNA TGTGCCAGCAGCGGTTCAAGTCGGAGTATCTACGAGCAGTACTTC.

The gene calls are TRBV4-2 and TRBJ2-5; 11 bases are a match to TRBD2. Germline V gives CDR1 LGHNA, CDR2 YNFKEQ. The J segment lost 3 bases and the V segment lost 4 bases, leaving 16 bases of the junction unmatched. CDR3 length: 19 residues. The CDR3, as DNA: TGTGCCAGCAGCCCCCGGATAGCGGGGGGGCTGGGGAGGGAAGAGACCCAGTACTTC. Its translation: CASSPRIAGGLGREETQYF.

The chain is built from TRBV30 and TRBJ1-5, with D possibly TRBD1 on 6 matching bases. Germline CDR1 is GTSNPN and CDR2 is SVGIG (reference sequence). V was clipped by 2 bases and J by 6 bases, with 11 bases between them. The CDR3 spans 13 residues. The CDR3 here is CAWSQQGSQPQHF. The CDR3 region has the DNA TGTGCCTGGAGTCAACAGGGTAGTCAGCCCCAGCATTTT.

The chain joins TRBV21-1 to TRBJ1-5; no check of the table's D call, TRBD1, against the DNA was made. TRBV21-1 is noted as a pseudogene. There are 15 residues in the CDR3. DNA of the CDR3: TGTGCCAGCAGCAAAGGACAGGACGTCGGGCAGCCCCAGCATTTT. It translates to CASSKGQDVGQPQHF.

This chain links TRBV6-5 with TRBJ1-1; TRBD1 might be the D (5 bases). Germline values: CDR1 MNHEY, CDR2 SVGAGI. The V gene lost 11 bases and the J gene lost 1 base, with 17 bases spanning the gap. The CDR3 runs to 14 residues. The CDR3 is CASYPYTGNTEAFF. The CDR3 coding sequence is TGTGCCTCCTATCCTTATACAGGGAACACTGAAGCTTTCTTT.

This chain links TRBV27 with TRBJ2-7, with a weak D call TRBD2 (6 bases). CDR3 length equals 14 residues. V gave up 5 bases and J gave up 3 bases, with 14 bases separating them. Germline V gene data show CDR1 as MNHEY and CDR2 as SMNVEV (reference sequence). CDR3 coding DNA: TGTGCCAGCAGTCCGCGGGGCGGAGACTACGAGCAGTACTTC. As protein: CASSPRGGDYEQYF.

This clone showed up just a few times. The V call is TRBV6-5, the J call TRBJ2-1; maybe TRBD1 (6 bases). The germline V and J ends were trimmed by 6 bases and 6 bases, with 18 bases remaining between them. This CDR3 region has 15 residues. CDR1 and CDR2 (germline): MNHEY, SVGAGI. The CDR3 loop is CASSYGDIYGNEQFF. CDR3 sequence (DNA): TGTGCCAGCAGCTACGGGGACATCTACGGCAATGAGCAGTTCTTC.

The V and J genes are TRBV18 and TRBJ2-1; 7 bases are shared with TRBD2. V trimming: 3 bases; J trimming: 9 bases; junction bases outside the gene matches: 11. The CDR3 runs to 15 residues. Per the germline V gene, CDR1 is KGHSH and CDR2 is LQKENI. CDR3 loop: CASSPGGSAFSEQFF. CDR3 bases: TGTGCCAGCTCACCCGGCGGGAGTGCTTTTAGTGAGCAGTTCTTC.

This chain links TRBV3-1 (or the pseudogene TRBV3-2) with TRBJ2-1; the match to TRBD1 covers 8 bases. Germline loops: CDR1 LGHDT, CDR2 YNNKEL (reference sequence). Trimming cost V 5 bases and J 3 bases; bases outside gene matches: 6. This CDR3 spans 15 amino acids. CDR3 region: CASSWGQEVYNEQFF. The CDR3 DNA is TGTGCCAGCAGCTGGGGACAGGAGGTCTACAATGAGCAGTTCTTC.

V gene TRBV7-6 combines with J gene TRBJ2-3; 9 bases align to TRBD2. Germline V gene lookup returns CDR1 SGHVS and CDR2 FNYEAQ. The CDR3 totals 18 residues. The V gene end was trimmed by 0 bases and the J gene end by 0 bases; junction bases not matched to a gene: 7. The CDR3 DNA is TGTGCCAGCAGCTTAGCCGTAGCGGGAGCCACTAGCACAGATACGCAGTATTTT. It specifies CASSLAVAGATSTDTQYF.